This TCR beta chain originates from a study of technical replicates of blood from a handful of donors. Between the trimmed V and J ends, which lost 2 bases and 2 bases, there was a span of 13 bases. The germline CDR1 and CDR2 sequences are KGHSH and LQKENI. This CDR3 comprises 15 residues. Sequencing was performed with immunoSEQ multiplex PCR; in TCRdb, only in-frame clones are kept and a portion is missing. The profile shows around 65,000 clones, approximately 88% of them singletons. Material: PBMCs. The chain carries TRBV18 and TRBJ2-7; weak D call: TRBD2 (5 bases). This sequence originates from a human donor in good health. Some clones in this sample may be carry-over from other donors' samples. DNA of the CDR3: TGTGCCAGCTCACCAAGAACTAGTCGCGCCTACGAGCAGTACTTC. Translation gives CASSPRTSRAYEQYF.